This note documents a single TCR beta chain sequence. This entry is derived from a study of preoperative IRX-2 immunotherapy in early breast cancer. Treatment: preoperative locoregional IRX-2 cytokine immunotherapy. This phase Ib study tested locoregional IRX-2 cytokine immunotherapy given before surgery. The V end lost 3 bases, the J end lost 7 bases, and 9 bases lay between the germline ends. The CDR3 length is 12 residues. CDR1 and CDR2 from the germline V gene are SGHVS and FNYEAQ. The repertoire was sequenced with immunoSEQ multiplex PCR; TCRdb's copy has only in-frame clones and lacks some. In the table there are more than 50,000 clones, approximately 95% of which are singletons.

J is TRBJ1-2 and V is TRBV7-6, with D unclear. The specimen was taken from a patient treated with IRX-2 immunotherapy. The sequence derives from a human donor with breast cancer. CDR3 in DNA: TGTGCCAGCAGCTTGGGGAGAGGTGGCTACACCTTC. Translated, it gives CASSLGRGGYTF.